The 8 T cell receptor beta chains below were found in one sample sequenced in a study of T cell changes during pregnancy in multiple sclerosis. Repertoires were generated with immunoSEQ multiplex PCR, while TCRdb's copy carries only in-frame clones and drops some. The table records more than 55,000 clones, roughly nine tenths of them present only once. Sequences were derived from peripheral blood, sampled in the second trimester of pregnancy. These receptors were collected from a female donor with multiple sclerosis, enrolled in a pregnancy study.

CDR3 region: CAWSVLGGKSDTQYF. The CDR3 bases are TGTGCCTGGAGTGTACTTGGCGGGAAATCAGATACGCAGTATTTT. V gene TRBV30 combines with J gene TRBJ2-3; possibly TRBD2 for D (6 bases). CDR1 is GTSNPN and CDR2 is SVGIG in the germline V gene (reference sequence). The CDR3 spans 15 residues. With 0 bases removed from V and 4 bases from J, the gap between germline ends came to 14 bases.

The gene calls are TRBV27 and TRBJ2-1, with 10 bases identical to TRBD2. Germline CDR1 and CDR2: MNHEY and SMNVEV (reference sequence). The CDR3 has 17 residues. The V and J ends lost 4 bases and 6 bases, in that order; junction bases with no gene match: 12. The CDR3 bases are TGTGCCAGCAGTTCGGCTAGCGGGAGTTCATTAAGCAATGAGCAGTTCTTC. This codes for CASSSASGSSLSNEQFF.

This chain uses TRBV5-1 with TRBJ1-4, with 7 bases fitting TRBD1. CDR1 and CDR2 (germline): SGHRS, YFSETQ. The CDR3 consists of 15 residues. V shed 2 bases and J 0 bases; nucleotides not matched to a gene: 1. CDR3 sequence: CASSFGTATNEKLFF. In nucleotides, the CDR3 is TGCGCCAGCAGCTTCGGGACAGCAACTAATGAAAAACTGTTTTTT.

The chain carries TRBV6-5 and TRBJ2-1, with TRBD2 matching over 9 bases. This CDR3 is 16 amino acids long. The V gene end was trimmed by 3 bases and the J gene end by 7 bases; junction bases not matched to a gene: 10. Germline V lookup: CDR1 MNHEY, CDR2 SVGAGI. The CDR3 here is CASSYSGGGGSNEQFF. CDR3 nucleotide sequence: TGTGCCAGCAGTTATAGCGGGGGAGGGGGCTCTAATGAGCAGTTCTTC.

The V call is TRBV19, the J call TRBJ2-1, with 11 bases aligning to TRBD2. V lost 1 base, J lost 1 base, and 3 bases stayed unmatched. The CDR3 runs 17 residues. CDR1 is LNHDA and CDR2 is SQIVND in the germline V gene (reference sequence). CDR3 sequence (DNA): TGTGCCAGTAGTATAGGTAGCGGGGGGGTTTCCTACAATGAGCAGTTCTTC. Residues: CASSIGSGGVSYNEQFF. Using reference TRBV19 and TRBJ2-1 for the parts outside the CDR3, the full variable domain is DGGITQSPKYLFRKEGQNVTLSCEQNLNHDAMYWYRQDPGQGLRLIYYSQIVNDFQKGDIAEGYSVSREKKESFPLTVTSAQKNPTAFYLCASSIGSGGVSYNEQFFGPGTRLTVL.

This chain joins TRBV5-1 and TRBJ1-2; 7 bases agree with TRBD1. The germline V gene has CDR1 SGHRS and CDR2 YFSETQ. V lost 0 bases, J lost 0 bases, and 8 bases stayed unmatched. This CDR3 contains 17 residues. CDR3 DNA: TGCGCCAGCAGCTTGGACCTCACAGGGGTGGCTAACTATGGCTACACCTTC. Its protein product is CASSLDLTGVANYGYTF.

The rearrangement links TRBV4-1 to TRBJ1-2; TRBD1 matches at 7 bases. Trimming removed 4 bases from V and 8 bases from J; junction bases left unmatched: 16. CDR3 length: 16 residues. Germline values: CDR1 MGHRA, CDR2 YSYEKL. Here the CDR3 reads CASSRSVNRGYRGYTF. The CDR3 nucleotides read TGCGCCAGCAGCCGATCGGTAAACAGGGGATATCGCGGCTACACCTTC.

Notes on this clone: The sample contains more than one DNA sequence encoding this CDR3. V is TRBV6-1 and J is TRBJ1-3, with D maybe TRBD1 (5 bases). V was pared by 0 bases and J by 0 bases, with 6 bases between. Germline CDR1 MNHNS, CDR2 SASEGT. The CDR3 runs 15 residues. CDR3 coding DNA: TGTGCCAGCAGTGAAGCTGACAGCTCTGGAAACACCATATATTTT. It encodes CASSEADSSGNTIYF.